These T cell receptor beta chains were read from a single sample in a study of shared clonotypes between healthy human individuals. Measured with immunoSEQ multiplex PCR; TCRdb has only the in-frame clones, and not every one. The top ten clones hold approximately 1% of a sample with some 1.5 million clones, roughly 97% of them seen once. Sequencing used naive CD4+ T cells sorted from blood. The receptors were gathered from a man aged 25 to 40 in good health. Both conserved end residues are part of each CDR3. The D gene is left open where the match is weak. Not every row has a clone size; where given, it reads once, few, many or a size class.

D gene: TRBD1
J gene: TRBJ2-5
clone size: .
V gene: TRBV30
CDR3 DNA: TGTGCCTGGACGGACAGGGAGACCCAGTACTTC
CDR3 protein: CAWTDRETQYF

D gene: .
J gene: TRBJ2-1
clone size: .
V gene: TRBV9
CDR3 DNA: TGTGCCAGCAGCGGGACGGGGTCTGAGCAGTTCTTC
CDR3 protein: CASSGTGSEQFF

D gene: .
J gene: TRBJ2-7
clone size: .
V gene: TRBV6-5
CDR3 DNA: TGTGCCAGCAGTTACCCCCTCCGGGACGAGTACCTCGAGCAGTACTTC
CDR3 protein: CASSYPLRDEYLEQYF

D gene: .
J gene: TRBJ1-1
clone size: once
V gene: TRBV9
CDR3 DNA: TGTGCCAGCAGCGTAGTGGGGAGGGCTGAAGCTTTCTTT
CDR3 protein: CASSVVGRAEAFF

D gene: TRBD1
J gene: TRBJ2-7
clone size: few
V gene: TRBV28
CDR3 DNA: TGTGCCAGCAGGGACAGGGTCGGGTACGAGCAGTACTTC
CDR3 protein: CASRDRVGYEQYF

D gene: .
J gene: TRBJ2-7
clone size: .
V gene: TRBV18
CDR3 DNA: TGTGCCAGCTCACCACTAGATCAGTCCTCCTACGAGCAGTACTTC
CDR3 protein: CASSPLDQSSYEQYF

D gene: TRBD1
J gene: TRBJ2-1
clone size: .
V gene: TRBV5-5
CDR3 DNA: TGTGCCAGCCGCCAGACAGGGGGCACTGAGCAGTTCTTC
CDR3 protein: CASRQTGGTEQFF

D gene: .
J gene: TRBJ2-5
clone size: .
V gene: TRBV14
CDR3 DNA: TGTGCCAGCAGCCAAGGGGGACGGGGCTCAGAGACCCAGTACTTC
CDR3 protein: CASSQGGRGSETQYF

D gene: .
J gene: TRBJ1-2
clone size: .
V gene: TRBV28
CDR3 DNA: TGTGCCAGCAGCCTACAGGCAACCGCCTATGGCTACACCTTC
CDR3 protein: CASSLQATAYGYTF

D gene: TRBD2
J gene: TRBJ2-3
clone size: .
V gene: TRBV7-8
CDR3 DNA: TGTGCCAGCAGCTTAGAAGAGGGGGTAGCGGGAGGATCGGCGGATACGCAGTATTTT
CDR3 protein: CASSLEEGVAGGSADTQYF

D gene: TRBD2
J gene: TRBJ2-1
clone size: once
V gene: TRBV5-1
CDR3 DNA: TGCGCCAGCAGCCCAGGGACTAGCGGCTCCTACAATGAGCAGTTCTTC
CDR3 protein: CASSPGTSGSYNEQFF

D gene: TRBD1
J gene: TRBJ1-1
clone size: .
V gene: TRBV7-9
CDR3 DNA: TGTGCCAGCAGCGCTCGACAGGGACCGCTCACTGAAGCTTTCTTT
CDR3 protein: CASSARQGPLTEAFF

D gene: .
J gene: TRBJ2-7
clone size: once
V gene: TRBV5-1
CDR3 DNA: TGCGCCAGCAGCTTGACACAGGGATTTCTCTACGAGCAGTACTTC
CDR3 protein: CASSLTQGFLYEQYF

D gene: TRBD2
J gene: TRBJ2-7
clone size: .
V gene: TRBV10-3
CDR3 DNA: TGTGCCATCAGCGGACTAGCCGATTCCTACGAGCAGTACTTC
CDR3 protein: CAISGLADSYEQYF

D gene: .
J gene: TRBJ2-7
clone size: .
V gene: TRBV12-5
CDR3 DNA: TGTGCTAGTGGTTTGAAGAACGAGCAGTACTTC
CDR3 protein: CASGLKNEQYF

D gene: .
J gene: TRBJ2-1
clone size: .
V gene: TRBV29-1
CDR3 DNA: TGCAGCGCCCCCCGGCAGAAAAGCTCCTACAATGAGCAGTTCTTC
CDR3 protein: CSAPRQKSSYNEQFF

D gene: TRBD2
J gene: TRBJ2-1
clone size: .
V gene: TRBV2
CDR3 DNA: TGTGCCAGCAGCCCCGCGGGGGGCCCCAACAATGAGCAGTTCTTC
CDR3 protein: CASSPAGGPNNEQFF

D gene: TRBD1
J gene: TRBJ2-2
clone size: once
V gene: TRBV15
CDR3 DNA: TGTGCCACCAGGACAGGGGGCAAGAACACCGGGGAGCTGTTTTTT
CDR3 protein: CATRTGGKNTGELFF

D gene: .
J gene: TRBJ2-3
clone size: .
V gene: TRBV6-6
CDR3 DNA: TGTGCCAGCATAAAAGCGGCCCCAGCACATTCAGATACGCAGTATTTT
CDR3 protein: CASIKAAPAHSDTQYF

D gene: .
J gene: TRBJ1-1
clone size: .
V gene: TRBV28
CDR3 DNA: TGTGCCAGCACGCTCAGAGGGGGGCTAGCTGCTTTCTTT
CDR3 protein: CASTLRGGLAAFF

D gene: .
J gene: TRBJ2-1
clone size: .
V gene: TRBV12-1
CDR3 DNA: TGTGCCAGCAGCTTTGACCTATCGAATAGCTCCTACAATGAGCAGTTCTTC
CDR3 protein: CASSFDLSNSSYNEQFF

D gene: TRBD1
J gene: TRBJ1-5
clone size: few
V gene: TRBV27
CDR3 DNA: TGTGCCAGCAGTTGGACAGGGCGAAGGGGCAATCAGCCCCAGCATTTT
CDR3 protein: CASSWTGRRGNQPQHF

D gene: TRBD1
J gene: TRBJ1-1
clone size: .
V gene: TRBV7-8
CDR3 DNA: TGTGCCAGCAGCTTAGCTAGAGGACAGGGGGAAACTTTCTTT
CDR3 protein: CASSLARGQGETFF

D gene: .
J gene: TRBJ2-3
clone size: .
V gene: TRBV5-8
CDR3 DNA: TGTGCCAGCAGCTTTTTGTTTGGGCCGCGATATACGCAGTATTTT
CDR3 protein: CASSFLFGPRYTQYF

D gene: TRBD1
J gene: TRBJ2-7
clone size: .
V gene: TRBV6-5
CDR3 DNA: TGTGCCAGCAGTCTCATGGGACAGGTTCCTTCCGAGCAGTACTTC
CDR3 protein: CASSLMGQVPSEQYF

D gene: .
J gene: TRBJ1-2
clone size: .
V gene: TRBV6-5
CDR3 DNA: TGTGCCAGCAGTTACTCTGGGCCCTCCGTGGGCTACACCTTC
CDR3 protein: CASSYSGPSVGYTF

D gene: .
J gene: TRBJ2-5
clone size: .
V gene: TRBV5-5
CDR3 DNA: TGTGCCAGCAGTCATCTGGTTGAGACCCAGTACTTC
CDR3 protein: CASSHLVETQYF

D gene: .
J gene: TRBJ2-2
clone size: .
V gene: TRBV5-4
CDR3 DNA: TGTGCCAGCAGCCCAAAACAGCAACTAAACACCGGGGAGCTGTTTTTT
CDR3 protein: CASSPKQQLNTGELFF

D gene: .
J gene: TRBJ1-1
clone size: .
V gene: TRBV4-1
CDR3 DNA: TGCGCCAGCAGCCACCCACAGCGGCTTAACACTGAAGCTTTCTTT
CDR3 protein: CASSHPQRLNTEAFF

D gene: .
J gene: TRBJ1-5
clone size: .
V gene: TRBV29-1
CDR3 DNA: TGCAGCGTGTCCCTGGGGGTGGGACAGCCCCAGCATTTT
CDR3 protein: CSVSLGVGQPQHF

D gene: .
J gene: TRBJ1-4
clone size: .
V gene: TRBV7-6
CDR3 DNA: TGTGCCAGCAGCTTATGGGCGGGGGGACATGAAAAACTGTTTTTT
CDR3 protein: CASSLWAGGHEKLFF

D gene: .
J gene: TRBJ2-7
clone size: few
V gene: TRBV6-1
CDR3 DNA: TGTGCCAGCAGTGAATCGAAGCCCTACGAGCAGTACTTC
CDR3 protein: CASSESKPYEQYF

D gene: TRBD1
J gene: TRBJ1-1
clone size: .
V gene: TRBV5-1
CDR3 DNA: TGCGCCAGCAGCCGGAACCGGGACAGGGGGCTTAACACTGAAGCTTTCTTT
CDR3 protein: CASSRNRDRGLNTEAFF

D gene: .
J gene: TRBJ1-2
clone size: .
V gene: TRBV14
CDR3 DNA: TGTGCCAGCAGCCCGCCCCGGGACCGAAACTATGGCTACACCTTC
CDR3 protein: CASSPPRDRNYGYTF

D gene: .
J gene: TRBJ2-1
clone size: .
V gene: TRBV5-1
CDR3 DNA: TGCGCCAGCAGCTTAAGTGCGGGACCCCCTTACAATGAGCAGTTCTTC
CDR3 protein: CASSLSAGPPYNEQFF

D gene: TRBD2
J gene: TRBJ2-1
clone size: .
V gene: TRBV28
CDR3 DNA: TGTGCCAGCAGACTAGCGGGACGTGAGCAGTTCTTC
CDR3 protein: CASRLAGREQFF

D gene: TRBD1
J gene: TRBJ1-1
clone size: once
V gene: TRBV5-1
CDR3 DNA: TGCGCCAGCAGCTTGGCCGGTAGGGGGCTTGGAGCTTTCTTT
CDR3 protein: CASSLAGRGLGAFF

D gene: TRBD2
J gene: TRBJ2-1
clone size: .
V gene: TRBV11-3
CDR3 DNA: TGTGCCAGCAGCCCAAGCGGGAGATACAATGAGCAGTTCTTC
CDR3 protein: CASSPSGRYNEQFF

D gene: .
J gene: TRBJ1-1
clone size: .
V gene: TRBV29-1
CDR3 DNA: TGCAGCGTTGAAGAGGAGGTGAACACTGAAGCTTTCTTT
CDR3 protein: CSVEEEVNTEAFF

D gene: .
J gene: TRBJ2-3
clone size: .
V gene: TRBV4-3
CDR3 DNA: TGCGCCAGCAGCCAGGGGCGGACAGTTAGCACAGATACGCAGTATTTT
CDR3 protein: CASSQGRTVSTDTQYF